This T cell receptor beta chain was recovered during a study of cytomegalovirus exposure and HLA in healthy donors. This CDR3 has 16 amino acids. Trimming removed 1 base from V and 5 bases from J; junction bases left unmatched: 8. Germline V gene sequence: CDR1 SEHNR, CDR2 FQNEAQ (reference sequence). PCR used 60 Vbeta primers and 13 Jbeta primers. Assay used: immunoSEQ multiplex PCR; TCRdb lists only in-frame clones, some missing. Here the sample spans about 120,000 clones, 75% being singletons. The receptor comes from a woman aged 40 to 49 in good health and CMV-seropositive. The sequenced material came from PBMCs. The chain has TRBV7-9 and TRBJ2-5; 9 nucleotides agree with TRBD1. The CDR3 bases are TGTGCCAGCAGCTTAGGCGGGACAGGGCTCGGGGAGACCCAGTACTTC. Amino acids: CASSLGGTGLGETQYF.